Listed below are T cell receptor beta chains from one sample, sequenced in a study of blood T cell repertoires in COVID-19. Data came from immunoSEQ multiplex PCR; TCRdb stores just in-frame clones and leaves some out. This table holds more than 85,000 clones, about 88% found once. Sample: peripheral blood. These receptors were collected from a woman at least 80 years old with acute or convalescent COVID-19. Each CDR3 is given without its conserved first and last residue. Clone size, where shown, is once, few, many, or a class for clones that have expanded.

>TRBJ2-1|TRBV27|NA
ASSLLPSTGGSYNEQF
>TRBJ2-7|TRBV15|NA
ATSRGGPYEQY
>TRBJ2-2|TRBV5-4|NA
ASSLAGVDTGELF
>TRBJ2-3|TRBV5-5|few
ASSLAPNTDTQY
>TRBJ1-1|TRBV19|NA
ASSILGQPNTEAF
>TRBJ1-2|TRBV9|NA
ASSEGANYGYT
>TRBJ2-2|TRBV27|NA
ASSLLREDTGELF
>TRBJ2-1|TRBV10-2|NA
ASSGLRASSYNEQF
>TRBJ1-6|TRBV2|NA
ASGGSPLH
>TRBJ2-1|TRBV19|NA
ASKEASGRAGYEQF
>TRBJ1-6|TRBV28|NA
ASSLYRPRATPLH
>TRBJ1-5|TRBV28|NA
ASRLTDHNQPQH
>TRBJ2-1|TRBV7-2|NA
ASSLGTTYNEQF
>TRBJ2-1|TRBV28|once
ASSLGLAGGFYNEQF
>TRBJ1-6|TRBV9|NA
ASSVGWQGNSPLH
>TRBJ2-3|TRBV5-4|NA
ASSPHSTDTQY
>TRBJ2-1|TRBV3-1/TRBV3-2|NA
ASSQDRPQRGDNEQF
>TRBJ2-2|TRBV5-4|NA
ASSSSGLNTGELF
>TRBJ2-7|TRBV5-3|NA
ARSLEIGGRVYEQY
>TRBJ2-3|TRBV24-1|NA
ATSPSDSGGPTDTQY
>TRBJ1-5|TRBV28|NA
ASSQRTGGGYQPQH
>TRBJ2-2|TRBV7-3|once
ASGRGRNTGELF
>TRBJ1-1|TRBV25-1|NA
ASSEYRSNTEAF
>TRBJ2-3|TRBV6-5|few
ASSRQLTDTQY
>TRBJ1-2|TRBV24-1|NA
ATSDWTYGYT
>TRBJ1-5|TRBV15|NA
ATSQTGESNQPQH
>TRBJ1-1|TRBV3-1/TRBV3-2|NA
ASSQPGRYTEAF
>TRBJ2-5|TRBV4-1|NA
ASSRLGDRGPAQY
>TRBJ2-7|TRBV5-1|NA
ASASVAGPTYEQY
>TRBJ2-5|TRBV3-1/TRBV3-2|NA
ASSQPAGGIGETQY
>TRBJ2-3|TRBV7-2|NA
ASSERVAGSRDTQY
>TRBJ2-7|TRBV18|NA
ASSPEGGGYEQY
>TRBJ1-5|TRBV19|NA
ASSYRDSNQPQH
>TRBJ2-2|TRBV11-2|NA
ASSMTSLTGELF
>TRBJ1-3|TRBV6-5|NA
ASSYFQGTGNTIY
>TRBJ1-5|TRBV28|NA
ASSSGGLNQPQH
>TRBJ2-3|TRBV3-1/TRBV3-2|NA
ATRGTDTQY
>TRBJ2-1|TRBV28|NA
ASTLGLAGGGSYNEQF
>TRBJ2-1|TRBV3-1/TRBV3-2|NA
ASSQASGLFNEQF